The clone carrying this T cell receptor beta chain showed up just a few times. The time point denotes: sample taken at primary tumor resection. Tumor, nontumor lung or frozen PBMC supplied whole RNA that was sequenced unsorted. In germline, CDR1 is SQVTM, CDR2 ANQGSEA. V lost 5 bases and J lost 5; bases outside the gene matches: 5. CDR3 length equals 13 residues. The data originate from a study of spatial heterogeneity in lung cancer. Study-wide context: Detection consistently yielded more beta chains than alpha chains.

From the 5' RACE reads, TCRdb called clonotypes with MiXCR, one entry per CDR3 protein. The sample gives about 18,000 distinct CDR3 sequences, 15% to 20% of which show up once; around an eighth is in the top ten. This sample comprised PBMCs, obtained at surgery. The rearrangement uses TRBV29-1 and TRBJ2-7; TRBD1 matches 11 bases. The source is a male donor with early-stage non-small cell lung cancer. Here the CDR3 DNA reads TGCAGCGTTTGGGGGACAGGGGGTAACGAGCAGTACTTC. It translates to CSVWGTGGNEQYF.